The 17 T cell receptor beta chains below were found in one sample sequenced in a study of blood T cell repertoires in COVID-19. Produced via immunoSEQ multiplex PCR; TCRdb's table is partial and in-frame only. The table has roughly 190,000 clones, 65% to 90% seen once; the top ten hold over 9.5%. The source material was PBMCs or T cells enriched from blood (not recorded which). Receptor source: a middle-aged man who had recovered from COVID-19.

The chain is built from TRBV5-1 and TRBJ1-1, with D possibly being TRBD1 (6 bases). V lost 4 bases, J lost 1 base, and 11 bases lay in between. The CDR3 loop spans 14 amino acids. Looked up from germline, CDR1 is SGHRS and CDR2 is YFSETQ. CDR3 residues: CASSLLTGNTEAFF. The CDR3 bases are TGCGCCAGCAGCCTTCTGACAGGGAACACTGAAGCTTTCTTT.

This clone occurred a few times. This chain connects TRBV7-9 to TRBJ2-2, with TRBD1 matching 9 bases. CDR1 and CDR2 from the germline V gene are SEHNR and FQNEAQ (reference sequence). This CDR3 is 16 amino acids long. J was trimmed by 4 bases and V by 5 bases; bases with no gene match: 8. This CDR3 reads CASSLWTGDGTGELFF. The CDR3 bases are TGTGCCAGCAGCCTCTGGACAGGGGACGGCACCGGGGAGCTGTTTTTT.

As concerns this clone: The DNA is left out, because the CDR3 cannot be placed on it with certainty; the CDR3 is given as TCRdb lists it. This chain links TRBV6-2 or TRBV6-3 with TRBJ2-7; the DNA was not used to check the table's D call, TRBD2. With termini counted, the CDR3 has 17 amino acids. CDR1 is MNHEY and CDR2 is SVGEGT in the germline V gene. CDR3 sequence: CASSSSVAGGRAYEQYV.

This sequence joins TRBV6-5 and TRBJ2-7; weak D call: TRBD2 (6 bases). Germline V CDR1 and CDR2: MNHEY, SVGAGI. Trimming cost V 6 bases and J 2 bases, with 11 bases left between them. CDR3 length: 13 amino acids. CDR3 sequence reads: CASSQLAPYEQYV. In DNA, the CDR3 is TGTGCCAGCAGCCAACTAGCCCCCTACGAGCAGTACGTC.

This rearrangement joins TRBV19 to TRBJ1-1; 9 nucleotides align to TRBD1. This CDR3 has 14 residues. The germline gives CDR1 LNHDA, CDR2 SQIVND (reference sequence). V trimming: 8 bases; J trimming: 2 bases; junction bases outside the gene matches: 6. The CDR3 protein is CASGDRGFNTEAFF. The CDR3 nucleotides are TGTGCCAGTGGAGACAGGGGGTTTAACACTGAAGCTTTCTTT.

The chain joins TRBV9 to TRBJ2-1; 7 nucleotides agree with TRBD2. Germline assignment: CDR1 SGDLS and CDR2 YYNGEE. The V and J ends lost 4 bases and 4 bases, in that order; junction bases with no gene match: 14. This CDR3 is 17 amino acids long. This CDR3 reads CASSPRLGGLRYNEQFF. In DNA, the CDR3 is TGTGCCAGCAGCCCTCGATTGGGGGGACTACGATACAATGAGCAGTTCTTC.

The V and J genes are TRBV30 and TRBJ1-3; the match to TRBD1 covers 8 bases. In germline, CDR1 is GTSNPN, CDR2 SVGIG (reference sequence). This CDR3 is built from 13 residues. J lost 7 bases, V lost 2 bases, and 4 bases had no gene match. The CDR3 sequence is CAWSTSGGNTIYF. In DNA form, the CDR3 reads TGTGCCTGGAGTACATCAGGGGGCAACACCATATATTTT.

The rearrangement links TRBV4-1 to TRBJ1-2; no definite D call. This CDR3 contains 15 residues. Germline values: CDR1 MGHRA, CDR2 YSYEKL. The V gene lost 5 bases and the J gene lost 2 bases, with 15 bases spanning the gap. DNA of the CDR3: TGCGCCAGCAGCTCCTACGAGGATCGAAACTATGGCTACACCTTC. It yields the protein CASSSYEDRNYGYTF.

The chain employs TRBV28 and TRBJ2-2; perhaps TRBD1 as D (6 bases). The CDR3 extends over 15 amino acids. V was cut by 10 bases and J by 4 bases, with 19 bases left in between. The germline V gene encodes CDR1 MDHEN and CDR2 SYDVKM. DNA of the CDR3: TGTGCCACCCTCTTGGACAGCCTTACCACCGGGGAGCTGTTTTTT. Translation: CATLLDSLTTGELFF.

This chain uses TRBV2 with TRBJ2-7; TRBD1 might be the D (5 bases). Germline V gene lookup returns CDR1 SNHLY and CDR2 FYNNEI. The CDR3 runs 14 residues. V lost 5 bases and J lost 1, with 12 bases in between. The CDR3 DNA reads as TGTGCCAGCAGTCGACAGTCTCTTTCCTACGAGCAGTACGTC. Its protein product is CASSRQSLSYEQYV.

The chain employs TRBV27 and TRBJ1-6, with D possibly TRBD1 on 6 matching bases. V was pared by 8 bases and J by 7 bases, with 12 bases between. CDR1 and CDR2 from the germline V gene are MNHEY and SMNVEV (reference sequence). The CDR3 has 13 amino acids. CDR3 amino acids: CASAYRVNSPLHF. The CDR3 DNA follows: TGTGCCAGCGCTTACAGGGTGAATTCACCCCTCCACTTT.

The chain has TRBV7-2 and TRBJ2-2; 8 nucleotides align to TRBD1. Trimming removed 0 bases from V and 1 base from J; junction bases left unmatched: 1. CDR1 and CDR2 (germline): SGHTA, FQGNSA. The CDR3 spans 16 residues. The CDR3 loop reads CASSLAGQGNTGELFF. The CDR3 coding sequence is TGTGCCAGCAGCTTAGCTGGACAGGGGAACACCGGGGAGCTGTTTTTT.

The chain is built from TRBV5-1 and TRBJ2-5; D is unclear. Trimming took 0 bases from V and 2 from J, leaving 8 bases between them. The germline gives CDR1 SGHRS, CDR2 YFSETQ. The CDR3 runs to 14 residues. CDR3 coding DNA: TGCGCCAGCAGCTTGGCCCTCAGACAAGAGACCCAGTACTTC. Amino acid sequence: CASSLALRQETQYF.

The gene calls are TRBV24-1 and TRBJ2-6; no clear D. Trimming stripped 4 bases from V and 4 bases from J, with 4 bases between. CDR1 is KGHDR and CDR2 is SFDVKD in the germline V gene. The CDR3 is made up of 13 amino acids. Here the CDR3 DNA reads TGTGCCACCAGTGAGGCCGGGGCCAACGTCCTGACTTTC. This translates into CATSEAGANVLTF.

The V gene is TRBV2, the J gene TRBJ1-1; weak D call: TRBD1 (6 bases). This CDR3 comprises 14 residues. CDR1 and CDR2 from the germline V gene are SNHLY and FYNNEI. V was shortened by 8 bases and J by 1 base, with 14 bases between the two germline ends. The CDR3 region has the DNA TGTGCCAGCTCACAGGACAGAGAGAACACTGAAGCTTTCTTT. Its protein is CASSQDRENTEAFF.

The chain carries TRBV2 and TRBJ2-5; the match to TRBD2 covers 10 bases. With 4 bases clipped from V and 2 bases from J, the junction kept 13 bases outside the gene matches. This CDR3 region has 18 residues. Germline lookup yields CDR1 SNHLY and CDR2 FYNNEI. CDR3 in DNA: TGTGCCAGCAGTGCTTTACTAGCGGGAAGTGGGGAACAAGAGACCCAGTACTTC. Its protein is CASSALLAGSGEQETQYF.

The genes are TRBV5-4 and TRBJ1-2, with 9 bases fitting TRBD1. In germline, CDR1 is SGHNT, CDR2 YYREEE (reference sequence). Germline trimming cut 4 bases from V and 10 bases from J; bases unmatched to any gene: 11. The CDR3 is made up of 14 amino acids. CDR3: CASSKGQGTRVYTF. The DNA for the CDR3 is TGTGCCAGCAGCAAAGGACAGGGGACTAGGGTCTACACCTTC.